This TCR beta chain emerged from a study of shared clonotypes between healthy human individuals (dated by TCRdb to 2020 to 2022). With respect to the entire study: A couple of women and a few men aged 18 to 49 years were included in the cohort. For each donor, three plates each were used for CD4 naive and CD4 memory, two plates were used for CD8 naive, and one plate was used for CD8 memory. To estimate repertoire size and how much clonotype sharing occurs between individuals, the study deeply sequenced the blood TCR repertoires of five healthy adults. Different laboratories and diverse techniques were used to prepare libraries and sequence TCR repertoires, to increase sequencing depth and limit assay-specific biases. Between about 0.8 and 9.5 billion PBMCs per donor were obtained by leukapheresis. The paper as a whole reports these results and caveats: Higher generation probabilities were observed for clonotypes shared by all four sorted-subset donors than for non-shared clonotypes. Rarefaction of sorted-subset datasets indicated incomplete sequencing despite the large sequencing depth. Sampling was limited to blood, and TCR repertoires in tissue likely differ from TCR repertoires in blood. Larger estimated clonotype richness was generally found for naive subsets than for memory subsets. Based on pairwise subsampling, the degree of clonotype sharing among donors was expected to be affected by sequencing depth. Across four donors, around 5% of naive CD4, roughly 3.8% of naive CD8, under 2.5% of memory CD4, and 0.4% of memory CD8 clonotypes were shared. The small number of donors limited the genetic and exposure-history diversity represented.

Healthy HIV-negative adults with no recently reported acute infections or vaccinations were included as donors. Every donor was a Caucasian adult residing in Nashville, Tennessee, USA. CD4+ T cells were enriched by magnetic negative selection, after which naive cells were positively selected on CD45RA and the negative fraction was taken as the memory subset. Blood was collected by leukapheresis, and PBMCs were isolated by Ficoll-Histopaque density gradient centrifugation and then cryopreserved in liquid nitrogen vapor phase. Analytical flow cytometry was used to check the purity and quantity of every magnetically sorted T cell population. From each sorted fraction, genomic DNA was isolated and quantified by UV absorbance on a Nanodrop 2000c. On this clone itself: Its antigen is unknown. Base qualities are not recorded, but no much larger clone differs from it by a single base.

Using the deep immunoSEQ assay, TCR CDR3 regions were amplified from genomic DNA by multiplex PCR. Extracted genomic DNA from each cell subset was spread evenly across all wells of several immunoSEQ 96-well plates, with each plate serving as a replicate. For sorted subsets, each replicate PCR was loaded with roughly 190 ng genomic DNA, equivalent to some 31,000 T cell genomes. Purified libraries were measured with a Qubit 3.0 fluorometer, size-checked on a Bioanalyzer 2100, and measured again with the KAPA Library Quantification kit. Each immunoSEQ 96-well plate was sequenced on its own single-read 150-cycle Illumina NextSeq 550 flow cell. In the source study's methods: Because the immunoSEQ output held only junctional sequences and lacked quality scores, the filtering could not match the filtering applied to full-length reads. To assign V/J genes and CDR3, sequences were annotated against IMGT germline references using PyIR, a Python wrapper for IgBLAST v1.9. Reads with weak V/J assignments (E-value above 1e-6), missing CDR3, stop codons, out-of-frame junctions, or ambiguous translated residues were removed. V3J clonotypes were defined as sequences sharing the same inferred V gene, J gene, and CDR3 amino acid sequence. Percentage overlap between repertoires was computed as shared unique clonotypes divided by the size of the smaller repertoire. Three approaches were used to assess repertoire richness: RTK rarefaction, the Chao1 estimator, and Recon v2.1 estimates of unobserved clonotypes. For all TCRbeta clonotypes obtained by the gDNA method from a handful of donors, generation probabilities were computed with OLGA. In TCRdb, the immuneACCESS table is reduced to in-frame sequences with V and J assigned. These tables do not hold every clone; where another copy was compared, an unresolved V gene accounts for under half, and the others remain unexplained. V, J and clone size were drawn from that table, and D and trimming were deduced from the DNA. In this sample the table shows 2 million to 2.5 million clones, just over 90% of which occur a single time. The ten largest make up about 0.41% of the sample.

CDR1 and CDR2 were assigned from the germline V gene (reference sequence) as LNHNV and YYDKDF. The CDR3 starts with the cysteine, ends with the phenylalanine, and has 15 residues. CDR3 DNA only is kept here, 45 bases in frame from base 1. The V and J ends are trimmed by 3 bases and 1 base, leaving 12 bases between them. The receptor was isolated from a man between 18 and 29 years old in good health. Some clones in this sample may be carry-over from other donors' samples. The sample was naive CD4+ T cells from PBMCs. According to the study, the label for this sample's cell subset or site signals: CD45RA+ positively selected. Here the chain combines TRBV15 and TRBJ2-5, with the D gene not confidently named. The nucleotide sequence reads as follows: TGTGCCACCAGCAGGATCCCCCGCATCCAAGAGACCCAGTACTTC. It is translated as CATSRIPRIQETQYF.